These 23 T cell receptor beta chains share one sample of origin, sequenced in a study of blood T cell repertoires in COVID-19. This table comes from immunoSEQ multiplex PCR, and its TCRdb copy is limited to in-frame clones, with some not included. There are 150,000 to 200,000 clones in the sample; around 88% occur only once, and 5% lies in the top ten. The sequencing input was peripheral blood. Source of these receptors: a human donor in a cohort sampled during active COVID-19.

V is TRBV5-5 and J is TRBJ2-7; TRBD1 is a possible D gene (6 bases). V was cut by 0 bases and J by 0 bases, with 13 bases left in between. The germline gives CDR1 SGHKS, CDR2 YYEKEE (reference sequence). This CDR3 region has 16 residues. CDR3 coding DNA: TGTGCCAGCAGCTTGGCCATAGGACAGAGCTCCTACGAGCAGTACTTC. Translating it yields CASSLAIGQSSYEQYF.

The chain uses TRBV28 and TRBJ2-5; D is perhaps TRBD1 (6 bases). This CDR3 has 15 residues. The germline V and J ends were trimmed by 5 bases and 4 bases, with 17 bases remaining between them. CDR1 MDHEN and CDR2 SYDVKM come from the germline V gene. The CDR3 coding sequence is TGTGCCAGCAGTATACCCACAGGGATGGCAGAGACCCAGTACTTC. Protein: CASSIPTGMAETQYF.

This chain links TRBV7-9 with TRBJ2-7; tentative D call: TRBD1 (5 bases). Germline assignment: CDR1 SEHNR and CDR2 FQNEAQ (reference sequence). The length of the CDR3 is 13 residues. V lost 1 base, J lost 7 bases, and 11 bases lay in between. In nucleotides, the CDR3 is TGTGCCAGCAGCTTAGTGGCAGGGCAAGAGCAGTACTTC. This codes for CASSLVAGQEQYF.

This chain links TRBV7-3 with TRBJ2-2; D gene uncertain. Germline V gene sequence: CDR1 SGHTA, CDR2 FQGTGA. Trimming pared 5 bases from V and 3 bases from J, leaving 10 bases between. CDR3 length: 14 residues. CDR3 nucleotide sequence: TGTGCCAGCAGCATAGAACCCGACACCGGGGAGCTGTTTTTT. This translates into CASSIEPDTGELFF.

The genes are TRBV12-3 or TRBV12-4 and TRBJ2-5, with 8 nucleotides matching TRBD2. Trimming cost V 1 base and J 13 bases; bases outside gene matches: 5. This CDR3 has 12 amino acids. The CDR3 reads CASSLESGLGYF. The DNA for the CDR3 is TGTGCCAGCAGTTTAGAGTCGGGACTAGGGTACTTC.

This sequence joins TRBV12-3 or TRBV12-4 and TRBJ2-5; possible D gene TRBD1, 6 bases. The CDR3 runs 13 residues. V was shortened by 5 bases and J by 7 bases, with 14 bases between the two germline ends. CDR3: CASSTLRGGTQYF. In DNA form, the CDR3 reads TGTGCCAGCAGTACACTGAGAGGGGGGACCCAGTACTTC.

DNA for the CDR3: TGTGCCAGTAGTACACCGGGACTAGCGGGGGTGACCCAGTACTTC. This sequence encodes CASSTPGLAGVTQYF. The chain uses TRBV19 and TRBJ2-5; 14 bases match TRBD2. Trimming took 4 bases from V and 7 from J; bases not matched to a gene: 5. CDR1 and CDR2 (germline): LNHDA, SQIVND (reference sequence). The CDR3 consists of 15 residues.

The V gene is TRBV2, the J gene TRBJ2-5; D is unclear. The CDR3 totals 12 residues. Trimming shortened V by 4 bases and J by 5 bases, and 8 bases separated the two germline ends. Germline-derived CDR1 and CDR2 are SNHLY and FYNNEI. The CDR3 coding sequence is TGTGCCAGCAGTGTGACAAGGGAGACCCAGTACTTC. Translation: CASSVTRETQYF.

The chain has TRBV6-5 and TRBJ1-1, with TRBD1 identical over 7 bases. V dropped 5 bases and J dropped 10; count of bases not matched to a gene: 13. The CDR3 has 14 amino acids. Germline-derived CDR1 and CDR2 are MNHEY and SVGAGI. CDR3 nucleotides: TGTGCCAGCAGTCGGACAGGCCCGTTGAAGTCAGCTTTCTTT. As protein: CASSRTGPLKSAFF.

This clone appeared once. V is TRBV5-4 and J is TRBJ2-4; 16 nucleotides line up with TRBD2. The CDR3 runs 18 residues. The junction had 10 bases not matched to a gene; V was cut back by 1 base and J by 9 bases. Germline CDR1 and CDR2: SGHNT and YYREEE (reference sequence). The DNA for the CDR3 is TGTGCCAGCAGCTTGTCGAGGGGGACTAGCGGGAGGGGAGGCATTCAGTACTTC. Its protein product is CASSLSRGTSGRGGIQYF.

The V gene is TRBV3-1 (or the pseudogene TRBV3-2), the J gene TRBJ2-6; 7 nucleotides line up with TRBD1. The junction had 11 bases not matched to a gene; V was cut back by 3 bases and J by 0 bases. The germline CDR1 and CDR2 sequences are LGHDT and YNNKEL (reference sequence). The CDR3 is made up of 19 amino acids. CDR3 region: CASSHEQGLITSGANVLTF. Here the CDR3 DNA reads TGTGCCAGCAGCCATGAACAGGGGTTGATAACCTCTGGGGCCAACGTCCTGACTTTC.

This rearrangement joins TRBV6-5 to TRBJ1-2; TRBD1 matches at 9 bases. Germline V lookup: CDR1 MNHEY, CDR2 SVGAGI. V trimming: 5 bases; J trimming: 4 bases; junction bases outside the gene matches: 8. The CDR3 consists of 15 residues. As DNA, the CDR3 is TGTGCCAGCAGTACGCGGACAGGGGTCGGCTATGGCTACACCTTC. It specifies CASSTRTGVGYGYTF.

The chain carries TRBV30 and TRBJ1-1; 11 nucleotides match TRBD1. V lost 3 bases to trimming and J lost 10 bases; unmatched junction nucleotides: 4. The CDR3 runs to 12 residues. The germline gives CDR1 GTSNPN, CDR2 SVGIG (reference sequence). The CDR3 DNA follows: TGTGCCTGGAGCCAGGACAGGGGGCCAGCTTTCTTT. Its translation is CAWSQDRGPAFF.

CDR3 in amino acids: CASRGPEAVNTEAFF. DNA of the CDR3: TGTGCCAGCAGGGGCCCGGAGGCGGTTAACACTGAAGCTTTCTTT. The chain employs TRBV4-2 and TRBJ1-1; D call uncertain. The length of the CDR3 is 15 residues. V lost 6 bases and J 2 bases, leaving 16 bases between the germline ends. CDR1 is LGHNA, CDR2 YNFKEQ, per germline.

The chain combines TRBV30 with TRBJ1-1; 9 bases agree with TRBD1. Germline-derived CDR1 and CDR2 are GTSNPN and SVGIG (reference sequence). There are 12 residues in the CDR3. Trimming took 7 bases from V and 5 from J; bases not matched to a gene: 5. The CDR3 loop reads CALQGARTEAFF. The DNA for the CDR3 is TGTGCCTTACAGGGGGCGCGGACTGAAGCTTTCTTT.

This chain connects TRBV28 to TRBJ2-7; D is possibly TRBD1 (5 bases). V lost 5 bases to trimming and J lost 5 bases, with 13 bases between them. Germline V gives CDR1 MDHEN, CDR2 SYDVKM. This CDR3 spans 13 amino acids. This chain's CDR3 is CASSETELDEQYF. The CDR3 DNA reads TGTGCCAGCAGTGAGACAGAGCTTGACGAGCAGTACTTC.

The rearrangement links TRBV3-1 (or the pseudogene TRBV3-2) to TRBJ2-5; D is possibly TRBD1 (5 bases). This CDR3 contains 14 residues. Trimming pared 2 bases from V and 5 bases from J, leaving 12 bases between. Germline V gene lookup returns CDR1 LGHDT and CDR2 YNNKEL (reference sequence). CDR3 amino acids: CASSQRRGGETQYF. In nucleotides, the CDR3 is TGTGCCAGCAGCCAAAGAAGGGGTGGGGAGACCCAGTACTTC.

This clone was seen once. The chain recombines TRBV7-3 with TRBJ2-5; no clear D gene. CDR3 size: 13 residues. The germline V gene encodes CDR1 SGHTA and CDR2 FQGTGA. Trimming stripped 2 bases from V and 4 bases from J, with 8 bases between. For the CDR3, the DNA is TGTGCCAGCAGCTTACTACTCGGAGAGACCCAGTACTTC. Translation: CASSLLLGETQYF.

The J gene is TRBJ1-1, the V gene TRBV28; possible D gene TRBD1, 5 bases. The germline CDR1 and CDR2 sequences are MDHEN and SYDVKM. The CDR3 has 14 amino acids. Trimming cost V 4 bases and J 2 bases, with 11 bases left between them. The CDR3 nucleotides are TGTGCCAGCAGTTCCGACAGCCCAAACACTGAAGCTTTCTTT. Translating it yields CASSSDSPNTEAFF.

A few counts support this clone. The chain couples TRBV29-1 to TRBJ2-7; TRBD1 aligns across 9 bases. Looked up from germline, CDR1 is SQVTM and CDR2 is ANQGSEA. The CDR3 runs to 12 residues. Trimming removed 7 bases from V and 6 bases from J; junction bases left unmatched: 7. DNA of the CDR3: TGCAGCGGTGGGACAGGGTTCTCCGAGCAGTACTTC. It is translated as CSGGTGFSEQYF.

The rearrangement joins TRBV19 to TRBJ2-1; tentatively, D is TRBD1 (6 bases). This CDR3 is 15 amino acids long. V lost 7 bases and J lost 7, with 20 bases in between. Germline V gene data show CDR1 as LNHDA and CDR2 as SQIVND (reference sequence). CDR3 in DNA: TGTGCCAGTAACCCGGAACAGGGCCTCGGGAATGAGCAGTTCTTC. Residues: CASNPEQGLGNEQFF.

V usage is TRBV29-1 and J usage is TRBJ2-3; the D gene is possibly TRBD2 (6 bases). Looked up from germline, CDR1 is SQVTM and CDR2 is ANQGSEA. V was pared by 8 bases and J by 2 bases, with 14 bases between. This CDR3 is 13 amino acids long. In DNA form, the CDR3 reads TGCAGCATTGGACTACCTCCCACAGATACGCAGTATTTT. Its translation: CSIGLPPTDTQYF.

The J gene is TRBJ1-4, the V gene TRBV29-1, with 9 bases identical to TRBD1. V shed 6 bases and J 7 bases; nucleotides not matched to a gene: 6. Per germline, CDR1 SQVTM and CDR2 ANQGSEA. This CDR3 has 13 residues. CDR3 region: CSVAGQGGEKLFF. Written as DNA, the CDR3 is TGCAGCGTGGCGGGACAGGGAGGTGAAAAACTGTTTTTT. The full variable domain, completed using reference TRBV29-1 and TRBJ1-4, is SAVISQKPSRDICQRGTSLTIQCQVDSQVTMMFWYRQQPGQSLTLIATANQGSEATYESGFVIDKFPISRPNLTFSTLTVSNMSPEDSSIYLCSVAGQGGEKLFFGSGTQLSVL.